Following are 10 T cell receptor beta chains from one sample sequenced in a study of blood T cell repertoires in COVID-19. Sequencing was performed with immunoSEQ multiplex PCR; in TCRdb, only in-frame clones are kept and a portion is missing. Here the sample spans over 200,000 clones, roughly 86% being singletons. The sequenced sample was peripheral blood. Receptors were obtained from a woman between 55 and 75 years old with acute or convalescent COVID-19.

The V gene is TRBV4-2, the J gene TRBJ2-5; D is unresolved. CDR1 is LGHNA, CDR2 YNFKEQ, per germline. The CDR3 has 14 amino acids. The ends were cut back, 0 bases at V and 5 bases at J, with 10 bases in the middle. CDR3 coding DNA: TGTGCCAGCAGCCAAGAGGCCTTTCCGGAGACCCAGTACTTC. It is translated as CASSQEAFPETQYF.

The V gene is TRBV11-2, the J gene TRBJ1-1; 9 nucleotides line up with TRBD1. Germline CDR1 and CDR2: SGHAT and FQNNGV. The CDR3 extends over 14 amino acids. Germline trimming cut 5 bases from V and 9 bases from J; bases unmatched to any gene: 10. CDR3 amino acids: CASSLPTGGSKAFF. Written as DNA, the CDR3 is TGTGCCAGCAGCCTTCCTACAGGGGGCTCTAAAGCTTTCTTT.

The rearrangement links TRBV13 to TRBJ1-1, with a possible D match to TRBD1 (6 bases). From germline, CDR1 is PRHDT and CDR2 FYEKMQ (reference sequence). V gave up 5 bases and J gave up 3 bases, with 19 bases separating them. The CDR3 runs 16 residues. CDR3 amino acids: CASSPRAKGVYTEAFF. The CDR3 DNA reads as TGTGCCAGCAGCCCCCGGGCAAAGGGGGTTTACACTGAAGCTTTCTTT.

The chain employs TRBV3-1 (or the pseudogene TRBV3-2) and TRBJ2-7; 9 bases are a match to TRBD1. V lost 5 bases to trimming and J lost 6 bases; unmatched junction nucleotides: 8. The CDR3 loop spans 14 amino acids. Per the germline V gene, CDR1 is LGHDT and CDR2 is YNNKEL (reference sequence). The CDR3 DNA reads as TGTGCCAGCAGCTCCCGGGACAGGGTGGGCGAGCAGTACTTC. This sequence encodes CASSSRDRVGEQYF.

Concerning this clone: The identical CDR3 is also encoded by other nucleotide sequences in the sample. The chain joins TRBV19 to TRBJ1-2, with a tentative D call TRBD1 (6 bases). The V and J ends lost 6 bases and 0 bases respectively, with 11 bases between them. This CDR3 comprises 14 residues. Germline V CDR1 and CDR2: LNHDA, SQIVND (reference sequence). The CDR3 sequence is CASRLQGANYGYTF. Written as DNA, the CDR3 is TGTGCCAGTAGACTACAGGGAGCTAACTATGGCTACACCTTC.

J is TRBJ1-1 and V is TRBV7-2; unclear D gene. The CDR3 spans 13 residues. Deletions cut 0 bases from V and 4 bases from J, with 6 bases between. Germline values: CDR1 SGHTA, CDR2 FQGNSA. CDR3 bases: TGTGCCAGCAGCTTAGCCGGGGTCACTGAAGCTTTCTTT. Amino acid sequence: CASSLAGVTEAFF. The variable domain in full, with the rest retrieved from reference TRBV7-2 and TRBJ1-1, is GAGVSQSPSNKVTEKGKDVELRCDPISGHTALYWYRQSLGQGLEFLIYFQGNSAPDKSGLPSDRFSAERTGGSVSTLTIQRTQQEDSAVYLCASSLAGVTEAFFGQGTRLTVV.

V is TRBV9 and J is TRBJ2-3; tentative D call: TRBD2 (7 bases). V lost 0 bases, J lost 7 bases, and 15 bases lay in between. The germline gives CDR1 SGDLS, CDR2 YYNGEE. The CDR3 runs 15 residues. The CDR3 coding sequence is TGTGCCAGCAGCGTAGGTGTGGGGGGGCCATATACGCAGTATTTT. Residues: CASSVGVGGPYTQYF.

Comments on this clone: In the same sample, other DNA sequences code for this CDR3. V is TRBV9 and J is TRBJ1-6, with 7 bases matching TRBD1. Germline-derived CDR1 and CDR2 are SGDLS and YYNGEE. V gave up 0 bases and J gave up 7 bases; unmatched junction bases: 1. This CDR3 has 14 residues. The CDR3 DNA is TGTGCCAGCAGCGTAGGACAGGGCAATTCACCCCTCCACTTT. It translates to CASSVGQGNSPLHF. Full variable domain (rest looked up from reference TRBV9 and TRBJ1-6): DSGVTQTPKHLITATGQRVTLRCSPRSGDLSVYWYQQSLDQGLQFLIQYYNGEERAKGNILERFSAQQFPDLHSELNLSSLELGDSALYFCASSVGQGNSPLHFGNGTRLTVT.

This chain links TRBV11-2 with TRBJ1-1; 7 bases are a match to TRBD1. V lost 0 bases, J lost 7 bases, and 5 bases stayed unmatched. There are 14 residues in the CDR3. The germline V gene encodes CDR1 SGHAT and CDR2 FQNNGV. The CDR3 DNA reads TGTGCCAGCAGCTTAGAACAGGGGTTGGGTGAAGCTTTCTTT. Translated, it gives CASSLEQGLGEAFF.

The chain combines TRBV10-2 with TRBJ1-2; D is unresolved. V was clipped by 3 bases and J by 2 bases, with 16 bases between them. This CDR3 has 16 amino acids. CDR1 WSHSY and CDR2 SAAADI come from the germline V gene. In nucleotides, the CDR3 is TGCGCCAGCAGTGACCCCAGCGGGGTGGCCAACTATGGCTACACCTTC. Its protein product is CASSDPSGVANYGYTF.